These T cell receptor beta chains were read from a single sample in a study of blood T cell repertoires in COVID-19. The assay was immunoSEQ multiplex PCR, and TCRdb's table has in-frame clones only and misses some. Here the sample spans 120,000 to 150,000 clones, approximately 88% being singletons. The sample taken for sequencing was peripheral blood. These receptors originate from a woman aged 50 to 65 with acute or convalescent COVID-19. The CDR3 runs from the conserved cysteine through the conserved F or W. The D gene is left open where the match is weak. Size is omitted from some rows. Given values are once, few, many or a class for expanded clones.

clone size	V gene	J gene	CDR3 length	D gene	CDR3 DNA	CDR3 protein
few	TRBV9	TRBJ1-2	15	.	TGTGCCAGCAGCGTAGGAGGGTTTGGAGGGGCGGGCTACACCTTC	CASSVGGFGGAGYTF
once	TRBV10-1	TRBJ1-6	13	.	TGCGCCAGCAGGGACAGCCCGAATTCACCCCTCCACTTT	CASRDSPNSPLHF
.	TRBV28	TRBJ2-1	17	.	TGTGCCAGCAGTTCGTTGTCGGGGGAAGGGACCTACAATGAGCAGTTCTTC	CASSSLSGEGTYNEQFF
.	TRBV24-1	TRBJ1-2	15	.	TGTGCCACCAGTGATTCCGCCGAGGCCCACTATGGCTACACCTTC	CATSDSAEAHYGYTF
.	TRBV6-1	TRBJ2-7	16	.	TGTGCCAGCAGTGAAGAGGGGCCCCCAACCTCCTACGAGCAGTACTTC	CASSEEGPPTSYEQYF
.	TRBV11-1	TRBJ2-1	15	.	TGTGCCAGCAGCTTAGTGAGGGTATCATACAATGAGCAGTTCTTC	CASSLVRVSYNEQFF
.	TRBV28	TRBJ1-5	15	TRBD1	TGTGCCAGCAGTTTAACAGGGGGCAACCATCAGCCCCAGCATTTT	CASSLTGGNHQPQHF
.	TRBV28	TRBJ1-4	14	TRBD1	TGTGCCAGCAACGAAGGACAGGTCCCTGAAAAACTGTTTTTT	CASNEGQVPEKLFF
.	TRBV5-1	TRBJ1-6	15	TRBD1	TGCGCCAGCAGCTGGGGGGGACAGGGCAATTCACCCCTCCACTTT	CASSWGGQGNSPLHF
.	TRBV4-1	TRBJ1-1	12	.	TGCGCCAGCAGCCTGGGGAAAAGGGGCGCTTTCTTT	CASSLGKRGAFF
.	TRBV4-1	TRBJ1-5	20	TRBD1	TGCGCCAGCAGCCATAAAGTTAAGGGGGCAACAACGAATAGCAATCAGCCCCAGCATTTT	CASSHKVKGATTNSNQPQHF
.	TRBV7-3	TRBJ2-3	16	TRBD2	TGTGCCAGCAGCGCGGCCGGGGCGGGAGACACAGATACGCAGTATTTT	CASSAAGAGDTDTQYF
.	TRBV7-2	TRBJ1-1	15	.	TGTGCCAGCGCCTCCCCCCGAGACAAGTACACTGAAGCTTTCTTT	CASASPRDKYTEAFF
.	TRBV6-5	TRBJ1-5	14	.	TGTGCCAGCAGCCGAGACAGGAGAAATCAGCCCCAGCATTTT	CASSRDRRNQPQHF
.	TRBV5-1	TRBJ1-6	15	.	TGCGCCAGCAGCTTGGGGGCCTTATATAATTCACCCCTCCACTTT	CASSLGALYNSPLHF
.	TRBV7-9	TRBJ2-3	14	TRBD1	TGTGCCAGCAGCCCCCAGGGGGGCACAGATACGCAGTATTTT	CASSPQGGTDTQYF
.	TRBV5-1	TRBJ1-3	16	TRBD1	TGCGCCAGCAGCTTGGGAGGACAGGGATCTGGAAACACCATATATTTT	CASSLGGQGSGNTIYF
.	TRBV3-1/TRBV3-2	TRBJ1-1	14	.	TGTGCCAGCAGCGATCCGACAGGGAACACTGAAGCTTTCTTT	CASSDPTGNTEAFF
.	TRBV6-5	TRBJ1-1	14	TRBD1	TGTGCCAGCAGTTCTCGACAGGGACAGGCTGAAGCTTTCTTT	CASSSRQGQAEAFF